This passage covers 29 T cell receptor beta chains from one sample sequenced in a study of T cell responses to AZD1222 COVID-19 vaccine. Some clones are missing from TCRdb's copy, which holds only in-frame ones; the method was immunoSEQ multiplex PCR. The table includes around 150,000 clones, 94% detected once. Material: peripheral blood, obtained on day 0 of AZD1222 vaccination. The receptors here all came from an adult in good health.

This chain links TRBV30 with TRBJ1-2; no firm D call. The CDR3 contains 13 residues. The germline CDR1 and CDR2 sequences are GTSNPN and SVGIG (reference sequence). V was clipped by 3 bases and J by 2 bases, with 10 bases between them. The CDR3 reads CAWRRNRNYGYTF. CDR3 DNA sequence: TGTGCCTGGAGGCGCAACCGAAACTATGGCTACACCTTC.

This chain links TRBV5-4 with TRBJ1-2, with 7 bases aligning to TRBD1. Trimming removed 3 bases from V and 5 bases from J; junction bases left unmatched: 16. This CDR3 is built from 17 residues. Germline V lookup: CDR1 SGHNT, CDR2 YYREEE (reference sequence). The CDR3 loop reads CASSSTGKGRKGYGYTF. DNA for the CDR3: TGTGCCAGCAGCTCGACAGGGAAGGGACGTAAGGGGTATGGCTACACCTTC.

The genes are TRBV28 and TRBJ2-5; tentatively, D is TRBD2 (5 bases). Trimming took off 5 bases at V and 1 base at J, with 11 bases between the two ends. The CDR3 is 14 amino acids. Germline assignment: CDR1 MDHEN and CDR2 SYDVKM. CDR3: CASSPRRVQETQYF. The CDR3 DNA sequence: TGTGCCAGCAGTCCCCGGCGGGTCCAAGAGACCCAGTACTTC.

The chain links TRBV4-2 to TRBJ1-4; a possible D gene is TRBD1 (5 bases). The V end lost 3 bases, the J end lost 5 bases, and 10 bases lay between the germline ends. The CDR3 loop spans 14 amino acids. The germline gives CDR1 LGHNA, CDR2 YNFKEQ. CDR3 region: CASSQPGRNEKLFF. The CDR3 DNA reads TGTGCCAGCAGCCAGCCGGGACGAAATGAAAAACTGTTTTTT.

The chain combines TRBV5-1 with TRBJ1-2; 8 bases agree with TRBD1. The CDR3 spans 12 residues. Germline CDR1 SGHRS, CDR2 YFSETQ. V gave up 4 bases and J gave up 6 bases; unmatched junction bases: 2. CDR3 DNA sequence: TGCGCCAGCAGCCAACAGGGGGATGGCTACACCTTC. This encodes CASSQQGDGYTF.

V and J are TRBV30 and TRBJ1-1, with D tentatively TRBD1 (5 bases). The germline CDR1 and CDR2 sequences are GTSNPN and SVGIG (reference sequence). The CDR3 runs to 13 residues. V dropped 2 bases and J dropped 4 bases, with 11 bases sitting between them. For the CDR3, the DNA is TGTGCCTGGAGTTGGGGCGAGGGCACTGAAGCTTTCTTT. Translated: CAWSWGEGTEAFF.

This chain links TRBV10-1 with TRBJ2-2, with unresolved D. CDR1 is WNHNN, CDR2 SYGVQD, per germline (reference sequence). The CDR3 is 12 residues long. V was trimmed by 7 bases and J by 5 bases, leaving 8 bases between them. The CDR3 protein is CASTNTTGELFF. CDR3 bases: TGCGCCAGCACAAACACTACCGGGGAGCTGTTTTTT.

V and J are TRBV2 and TRBJ1-6; D not certain. The germline gives CDR1 SNHLY, CDR2 FYNNEI. Trimming stripped 7 bases from V and 0 bases from J, with 10 bases between. The CDR3 runs 15 residues. CDR3 bases: TGTGCCAGCAAACCGGGGAACTCCTATAATTCACCCCTCCACTTT. It specifies CASKPGNSYNSPLHF.

The genes are TRBV6-5 and TRBJ2-3; D perhaps matches TRBD1 (6 bases). Germline-derived CDR1 and CDR2 are MNHEY and SVGAGI. Trimming took 3 bases from V and 4 from J, leaving 8 bases between them. The CDR3 is 13 amino acids. The CDR3 spells CASSYGGADTQYF. The CDR3 coding sequence is TGTGCCAGCAGTTATGGGGGCGCAGATACGCAGTATTTT.

This chain uses TRBV5-1 with TRBJ1-6; 7 bases are shared with TRBD1. The V gene end was trimmed by 1 base and the J gene end by 8 bases; junction bases not matched to a gene: 9. The CDR3 contains 16 residues. Germline V gives CDR1 SGHRS, CDR2 YFSETQ. CDR3 bases: TGCGCCAGCAGCTTGACAGGGGAGGTTAAGTATTCACCCCTCCACTTT. Protein sequence: CASSLTGEVKYSPLHF.

J is TRBJ2-7 and V is TRBV9, with a weak D call TRBD2 (6 bases). From germline, CDR1 is SGDLS and CDR2 YYNGEE. Trimming removed 0 bases from V and 4 bases from J, with 14 bases in between. CDR3 size: 15 residues. For the CDR3, the DNA is TGTGCCAGCAGCGTAGGTATCGGGAGTCAGTACGAGCAGTACTTC. Residues: CASSVGIGSQYEQYF.

The chain has TRBV2 and TRBJ1-1; D is ambiguous. The germline gives CDR1 SNHLY, CDR2 FYNNEI. The ends were cut back, 4 bases at V and 1 base at J, with 10 bases in the middle. This CDR3 has 14 amino acids. In DNA form, the CDR3 reads TGTGCCAGCAGTGTCGCCAGGACGAACACTGAAGCTTTCTTT. This sequence encodes CASSVARTNTEAFF.

This clone was picked up one time. The chain uses TRBV7-9 and TRBJ1-1; D is possibly TRBD1 (6 bases). V was trimmed by 5 bases and J by 11 bases, leaving 21 bases between them. CDR1 and CDR2 from the germline V gene are SEHNR and FQNEAQ (reference sequence). The CDR3 loop spans 14 amino acids. CDR3 residues: CASSPNSHRDGAFF. The CDR3 DNA sequence: TGTGCCAGCAGCCCTAATTCACACAGGGATGGGGCTTTCTTT.

This sequence joins TRBV5-5 and TRBJ1-1; D uncertain. The CDR3 runs to 12 residues. The germline V gene encodes CDR1 SGHKS and CDR2 YYEKEE (reference sequence). V was pared by 4 bases and J by 5 bases, with 9 bases between. In nucleotides, the CDR3 is TGTGCCAGCAGCCAGCAAAATACTGAAGCTTTCTTT. Translating gives CASSQQNTEAFF. Full variable domain (rest looked up from reference TRBV5-5 and TRBJ1-1): DAGVTQSPTHLIKTRGQQVTLRCSPISGHKSVSWYQQVLGQGPQFIFQYYEKEERGRGNFPDRFSARQFPNYSSELNVNALLLGDSALYLCASSQQNTEAFFGQGTRLTVV.

The chain uses TRBV4-2 and TRBJ2-1, with 12 nucleotides matching TRBD1. Germline V gene lookup returns CDR1 LGHNA and CDR2 YNFKEQ. V trimming: 3 bases; J trimming: 7 bases; junction bases outside the gene matches: 7. The CDR3 length is 16 residues. The CDR3 protein is CASSHGDRGRLNEQFF. CDR3 DNA sequence: TGTGCCAGCAGCCACGGGGACAGGGGGCGCTTGAATGAGCAGTTCTTC.

V gene TRBV2 combines with J gene TRBJ2-1, with 7 bases aligning to TRBD2. The germline gives CDR1 SNHLY, CDR2 FYNNEI. J gave up 15 bases and V 4 bases, and 6 bases lay outside the gene matches. CDR3 length equals 11 residues. CDR3 nucleotide sequence: TGTGCCAGCAGTGTTCACGGGAGGAGGTTCTTC. Translating gives CASSVHGRRFF.

The chain uses TRBV14 and TRBJ2-5, with TRBD2 matching over 12 bases. The germline gives CDR1 SGHDN, CDR2 FVKESK. The CDR3 loop spans 15 amino acids. The junction had 9 bases not matched to a gene; V was cut back by 4 bases and J by 9 bases. CDR3 bases: TGTGCCAGCAGCCTAGCGACTAGCGGGAGTGCGGCCCAGTACTTC. Its translation is CASSLATSGSAAQYF.

The count of this clone is one. This chain joins TRBV9 and TRBJ2-7; D gene unclear. This CDR3 comprises 13 residues. Per the germline V gene, CDR1 is SGDLS and CDR2 is YYNGEE. Trimming shortened V by 4 bases and J by 3 bases, and 11 bases separated the two germline ends. The CDR3 DNA sequence: TGTGCCAGCAGCCCCCGGCCCGGCTACGAGCAGTACTTC. Protein product: CASSPRPGYEQYF.

The sample holds a few counts of this clone. V is TRBV2 and J is TRBJ2-7, with 10 bases matching TRBD2. Trimming cost V 6 bases and J 7 bases; bases outside gene matches: 12. This CDR3 has 15 amino acids. The germline V gene has CDR1 SNHLY and CDR2 FYNNEI. CDR3 nucleotide sequence: TGTGCCAGCAGCCCCCGGACTAGCGGAATTGGGGAGCAGTACTTC. It yields the protein CASSPRTSGIGEQYF.

The rearrangement links TRBV2 to TRBJ2-1, with a weak D call TRBD2 (6 bases). This CDR3 has 14 residues. V was cut by 3 bases and J by 5 bases, with 11 bases left in between. Looked up from germline, CDR1 is SNHLY and CDR2 is FYNNEI. CDR3 in amino acids: CASSEEGRDNEQFF. CDR3 DNA: TGTGCCAGCAGTGAGGAGGGCCGGGACAATGAGCAGTTCTTC.

In the case of this clone: One end of the junction fails to match germline, which may point to a read error. V gene TRBV10-1 combines with J gene TRBJ2-7; a possible D gene is TRBD2 (6 bases). The CDR3 length is 13 residues. Germline V gives CDR1 WNHNN, CDR2 SYGVQD (reference sequence). CDR3: CASREWAGSEQYF. CDR3 nucleotides: TGCGCCAGCAGAGAGTGGGCGGGATCCGAGCAGTACTTC.

The V gene is TRBV11-2, the J gene TRBJ1-6; 10 bases fit TRBD1. Trimming removed 4 bases from V and 8 bases from J; junction bases left unmatched: 2. The CDR3 consists of 14 residues. Germline CDR1 and CDR2: SGHAT and FQNNGV. The CDR3 nucleotides are TGTGCCAGCAGCTCCGACAGGGGGCATTCACCCCTCCACTTT. Translated: CASSSDRGHSPLHF.

The chain combines TRBV15 with TRBJ1-4; the D is unclear. Germline V lookup: CDR1 LNHNV, CDR2 YYDKDF (reference sequence). The CDR3 has 16 residues. The V gene lost 3 bases and the J gene lost 3 bases, with 14 bases spanning the gap. CDR3 loop: CATSSAGPRANEKLFF. The CDR3 DNA follows: TGTGCCACCAGCAGCGCCGGGCCTCGGGCTAATGAAAAACTGTTTTTT. Based on the CDR3 plus reference TRBV15 and TRBJ1-4, the full variable domain is DAMVIQNPRYQVTQFGKPVTLSCSQTLNHNVMYWYQQKSSQAPKLLFHYYDKDFNNEADTPDNFQSRRPNTSFCFLDIRSPGLGDTAMYLCATSSAGPRANEKLFFGSGTQLSVL.

The DNA for the CDR3 is TGTGCCAGCAGCTTGTATTCCGGGGCGAGCGATACGCAGTATTTT. Protein sequence: CASSLYSGASDTQYF. The rearrangement joins TRBV5-4 to TRBJ2-3, with D perhaps assigned TRBD1 or TRBD2 (5 bases each). The germline CDR1 and CDR2 sequences are SGHNT and YYREEE (reference sequence). CDR3 size: 15 residues. The germline V and J ends were trimmed by 1 base and 6 bases, with 15 bases remaining between them.

The rearrangement links TRBV7-8 to TRBJ2-1, with TRBD2 matching over 13 bases. Per the germline V gene, CDR1 is SGHVS and CDR2 is FQNEAQ. V gave up 5 bases and J gave up 4 bases; unmatched junction bases: 11. The CDR3 extends over 18 amino acids. The CDR3 DNA is TGTGCCAGCAGCCCCGGACTAGCGGGAGCAATCGGGTACAATGAGCAGTTCTTC. It translates to CASSPGLAGAIGYNEQFF.

The chain carries TRBV5-1 and TRBJ2-6; maybe TRBD1 (5 bases). This CDR3 comprises 14 residues. Trimming cost V 5 bases and J 0 bases, with 6 bases left between them. The V gene's germline CDR1 is SGHRS and CDR2 YFSETQ. The CDR3 region has the DNA TGCGCCAGCAGAGACAGCTCTGGGGCCAACGTCCTGACTTTC. As protein: CASRDSSGANVLTF.

The V gene is TRBV12-3 or TRBV12-4, the J gene TRBJ1-3; D is uncertain. Trimming pared 3 bases from V and 4 bases from J, leaving 4 bases between. The CDR3 runs 12 residues. CDR3 coding DNA: TGTGCCAGCAGTTTTGGAGGAAACACCATATATTTT. Its translation: CASSFGGNTIYF.

This chain links TRBV9 with TRBJ1-1; D gene uncertain. Trimming removed 3 bases at V and 4 bases at J, with 13 bases between. The length of the CDR3 is 14 residues. Germline lookup yields CDR1 SGDLS and CDR2 YYNGEE. CDR3 coding DNA: TGTGCCAGCAGCGCCAGAGGGTCTGGCACTGAAGCTTTCTTT. Protein: CASSARGSGTEAFF.

This clone was observed a few times. The chain uses TRBV7-9 and TRBJ1-4; no reliable D call. CDR1 is SEHNR, CDR2 FQNEAQ, per germline (reference sequence). V gave up 1 base and J gave up 8 bases, with 5 bases separating them. CDR3 length equals 12 residues. The CDR3 nucleotides read TGTGCCAGCAGCTTAGTTCCCGAAAAACTGTTTTTT. Its protein is CASSLVPEKLFF.